The clone carrying this TCR beta chain showed up many times. Its target is unknown. The record originates from a study of T cells in Graves' hyperthyroidism and ophthalmopathy. Amplification of TCR beta CDR3 regions was performed using RNA transcripts as template. A first-round RT-PCR of the TCR CDR3 used the HTBI primer set. Each CDR3 protein gets one entry after TCRdb re-called the multiplex PCR reads with MiXCR. The sample has 500,000 or so distinct CDR3 sequences; roughly 16% are singletons. Overall study results and limits: Also found in blood were most expanded thyroid clonotypes above 0.001.

Active moderate-to-severe ophthalmopathy, Clinical Activity Score at least 3, NOSPECS at least 4, under 3 months' duration. The V gene end was trimmed by 5 bases and the J gene end by 4 bases; junction bases not matched to a gene: 8. Germline assignment: CDR1 MNHEY and CDR2 SMNVEV (reference sequence). The CDR3 is 15 amino acids. The chain links TRBV27 to TRBJ2-5, with 9 bases matching TRBD1. The sample comprised blood. This sequence was found in a woman under 40 with Graves' ophthalmopathy. CDR3 residues: CASSLQQGAVETQYF. CDR3 bases: TGTGCCAGCAGTCTCCAACAGGGGGCCGTAGAGACCCAGTACTTC.